The 27 T cell receptor beta chains below come from one sample, sequenced in a study of a mutant IDH1 vaccine in newly diagnosed glioma. Only in-frame clones appear in the TCRdb table, and some are missing; sequencing was by immunoSEQ multiplex PCR. The repertoire holds roughly 40,000 clones, with roughly 92% as singletons. Noted time point: week 5, during vaccination. Each vaccine dose was 300 ug of mutant IDH1 20-mer peptide, with topical imiquimod. The antigens for these receptors are not known. The source was PBMCs, collected from a glioma patient whose treatment included an IDH1 peptide vaccine. The receptor source for this set is a man in his fifties or sixties with glioma.

The chain couples TRBV27 to TRBJ1-6, with 9 bases lining up with TRBD1. The CDR3 has 17 residues. In germline, CDR1 is MNHEY, CDR2 SMNVEV (reference sequence). V shed 0 bases and J 10 bases; nucleotides not matched to a gene: 10. CDR3 in amino acids: CASSLSNPRQGGSPLHF. The CDR3 nucleotides are TGTGCCAGCAGTTTATCGAACCCCAGACAGGGGGGATCACCCCTCCACTTT.

This clone occurred once. The V gene is TRBV4-1, the J gene TRBJ2-4, with D tentatively TRBD1 (5 bases). Trimming left V 2 bases short and J 1 base short, with 12 bases between. CDR1 is MGHRA and CDR2 is YSYEKL in the germline V gene. This CDR3 is built from 16 residues. This chain's CDR3 is CASSQPSGWAKNIQYF. The CDR3 region has the DNA TGCGCCAGCAGCCAACCGTCAGGGTGGGCCAAAAACATTCAGTACTTC.

The chain combines TRBV28 with TRBJ2-3; D assignment may be TRBD1 or TRBD2 (5 bases each). The germline V gene has CDR1 MDHEN and CDR2 SYDVKM. The CDR3 is 17 amino acids. V shed 6 bases and J shed 6 bases, with 25 bases lying between them. For the CDR3, the DNA is TGTGCCAGCAGCTTAGGCAGCGGCTTCTATAAGGGGGATACGCAGTATTTT. This translates into CASSLGSGFYKGDTQYF. Filled out from reference TRBV28 and TRBJ2-3, the complete variable domain reads DVKVTQSSRYLVKRTGEKVFLECVQDMDHENMFWYRQDPGLGLRLIYFSYDVKMKEKGDIPEGYSVSREKKERFSLILESASTNQTSMYLCASSLGSGFYKGDTQYFGPGTRLTVL.

The V gene is TRBV7-6, the J gene TRBJ2-5; D could derive from TRBD1 or TRBD2 (5 bases each). Per germline, CDR1 SGHVS and CDR2 FNYEAQ. There are 15 residues in the CDR3. Trimming pared 4 bases from V and 5 bases from J, leaving 17 bases between. The CDR3 loop is CASSSLRGAGETQYF. The CDR3 DNA reads TGTGCCAGCAGCTCCCTGAGGGGCGCGGGTGAGACCCAGTACTTC.

The J gene is TRBJ2-1, the V gene TRBV29-1; D uncertain. The V gene's germline CDR1 is SQVTM and CDR2 ANQGSEA. V was pared by 8 bases and J by 5 bases, with 10 bases between. This CDR3 region has 11 residues. The CDR3 here is CSPSENNEQFF. For the CDR3, the DNA is TGCAGCCCGAGCGAGAACAATGAGCAGTTCTTC.

The V call is TRBV6-5, the J call TRBJ1-5, with a possible D match to TRBD1 (6 bases). The CDR3 length is 14 residues. Germline V CDR1 and CDR2: MNHEY, SVGAGI. V was shortened by 5 bases and J by 3 bases, with 11 bases between the two germline ends. Here the CDR3 DNA reads TGTGCCAGCAGTCCCCGGGACATCAATCAGCCCCAGCATTTT. Protein sequence: CASSPRDINQPQHF.

This chain uses TRBV25-1 with TRBJ1-2; 7 positions match TRBD1. The junction had 8 bases not matched to a gene; V was cut back by 5 bases and J by 5 bases. CDR1 and CDR2 (germline): MGHDK, SYGVNS. The length of the CDR3 is 14 residues. The CDR3 nucleotides read TGTGCCAGCAGTCGTCCAGGGGGTGCGTATGGCTACACCTTC. Its translation is CASSRPGGAYGYTF.

The J gene is TRBJ1-5, the V gene TRBV4-2; TRBD1 matches at 8 bases. CDR1 is LGHNA and CDR2 is YNFKEQ in the germline V gene. The J segment lost 11 bases and the V segment lost 4 bases, leaving 10 bases of the junction unmatched. This CDR3 comprises 14 residues. The CDR3 sequence is CASSRGQAGGAQHF. The CDR3 DNA sequence: TGTGCCAGCAGCCGGGGACAGGCTGGGGGGGCCCAGCATTTT.

This clone has only one observation. The gene calls are TRBV19 and TRBJ1-5; TRBD1 matches 7 bases. The germline V gene encodes CDR1 LNHDA and CDR2 SQIVND (reference sequence). V was pared by 7 bases and J by 2 bases, with 2 bases of the junction left unmatched. The CDR3 runs 13 residues. CDR3 bases: TGTGCCAGTACCGGACAGGGCAATCAGCCCCAGCATTTT. Protein sequence: CASTGQGNQPQHF.

The J gene is TRBJ2-7, the V gene TRBV11-2; 8 bases match TRBD1. This CDR3 is built from 14 residues. CDR1 and CDR2 (germline): SGHAT, FQNNGV. Trimming at V came to 5 bases and at J to 5 bases, leaving 8 bases not matched to a gene. DNA for the CDR3: TGTGCCAGCAGCCCTTTGACAGGGGATCACGAGCAGTACTTC. This translates into CASSPLTGDHEQYF.

V usage is TRBV19 and J usage is TRBJ1-1, with D possibly being TRBD1 (5 bases). V lost 1 base to trimming and J lost 3 bases, with 12 bases between them. This CDR3 comprises 15 residues. CDR1 is LNHDA and CDR2 is SQIVND in the germline V gene (reference sequence). Written as DNA, the CDR3 is TGTGCCAGTAGTATAGTATACAGCAGGGACACTGAAGCTTTCTTT. Its translation: CASSIVYSRDTEAFF.

The chain joins TRBV7-8 to TRBJ1-2; no clear D. Germline V gives CDR1 SGHVS, CDR2 FQNEAQ. Trimming stripped 5 bases from V and 2 bases from J, with 12 bases between. The CDR3 totals 14 residues. This chain's CDR3 is CASSGVRGNYGYTF. The CDR3 DNA sequence: TGTGCCAGCAGCGGCGTTCGGGGAAACTATGGCTACACCTTC.

The chain joins TRBV27 to TRBJ2-7; D is unresolved. With 6 bases removed from V and 5 bases from J, the gap between germline ends came to 17 bases. This CDR3 is 14 amino acids long. Germline CDR1 is MNHEY and CDR2 is SMNVEV (reference sequence). CDR3 sequence reads: CASRDVSSSHEQYF. The CDR3 nucleotides read TGTGCCAGCAGAGACGTAAGTTCCTCTCACGAGCAGTACTTC.

V and J are TRBV27 and TRBJ1-1, with D uncertain. Deletions cut 3 bases from V and 0 bases from J, with 8 bases between. The length of the CDR3 is 14 residues. Germline-derived CDR1 and CDR2 are MNHEY and SMNVEV (reference sequence). The CDR3 nucleotides read TGTGCCAGCAGTTTCGACAAGATGAACACTGAAGCTTTCTTT. Residues: CASSFDKMNTEAFF.

CDR3 residues: CASSQELGRGYYGYTF. The DNA of the CDR3 is TGCGCCAGCAGCCAAGAGCTAGGCAGGGGATACTATGGCTACACCTTC. The rearrangement joins TRBV4-1 to TRBJ1-2, with D possibly being TRBD1 (6 bases). This CDR3 is 16 amino acids long. CDR1 is MGHRA, CDR2 YSYEKL, per germline. With 0 bases removed from V and 3 bases from J, the gap between germline ends came to 14 bases.

The chain carries TRBV20-1 and TRBJ2-1, with D perhaps matching TRBD2 (5 bases). The V and J ends lost 6 bases and 6 bases respectively, with 9 bases between them. The CDR3 covers 11 residues. CDR1 and CDR2 (germline): DFQATT, SNEGSKA (reference sequence). The CDR3 spells CSAQRPNEQFF. The DNA of the CDR3 is TGCAGTGCCCAGCGGCCCAATGAGCAGTTCTTC.

This rearrangement joins TRBV25-1 to TRBJ1-4; 8 bases agree with TRBD1. Trimming removed 5 bases from V and 9 bases from J; junction bases left unmatched: 8. CDR1 MGHDK and CDR2 SYGVNS come from the germline V gene. The CDR3 runs 14 residues. CDR3: CASSPGQGTKKLFF. The CDR3 region has the DNA TGTGCCAGCAGTCCAGGACAGGGCACGAAAAAACTGTTTTTT.

The chain joins TRBV19 to TRBJ1-3, with a possible D match to TRBD1 (6 bases). The length of the CDR3 is 15 residues. Germline V CDR1 and CDR2: LNHDA, SQIVND (reference sequence). The germline V and J ends were trimmed by 7 bases and 0 bases, with 13 bases remaining between them. In DNA form, the CDR3 reads TGTGCCAGTATCCCGGGACATAGCTCTGGAAACACCATATATTTT. Translating it yields CASIPGHSSGNTIYF.

This chain joins TRBV29-1 and TRBJ1-1; maybe TRBD1 (6 bases). This CDR3 is 14 amino acids long. Germline V gives CDR1 SQVTM, CDR2 ANQGSEA. V lost 7 bases and J lost 5, with 20 bases in between. CDR3 sequence (DNA): TGCAGCGCTGGACAGAACATTGTTGGTACTGAAGCTTTCTTT. The encoded protein is CSAGQNIVGTEAFF.

V gene TRBV7-2 combines with J gene TRBJ2-6; 8 nucleotides agree with TRBD2. The junction had 12 bases not matched to a gene; V was cut back by 5 bases and J by 0 bases. This CDR3 region has 19 residues. Germline-derived CDR1 and CDR2 are SGHTA and FQGNSA. CDR3 sequence: CASSRIAGGAPSGANVLTF. DNA for the CDR3: TGTGCCAGCAGCCGAATCGCGGGGGGCGCCCCCTCTGGGGCCAACGTCCTGACTTTC.

The V and J genes are TRBV7-2 and TRBJ2-7, with 7 bases identical to TRBD2. This CDR3 comprises 14 residues. Trimming at V came to 5 bases and at J to 2 bases, leaving 6 bases not matched to a gene. Germline-derived CDR1 and CDR2 are SGHTA and FQGNSA. CDR3 nucleotides: TGTGCCAGCAGCCCTAGCGGATCTACCTACGAGCAGTACTTC. It encodes CASSPSGSTYEQYF.

The chain recombines TRBV15 with TRBJ2-7; the D is unclear. The CDR3 runs to 14 residues. Germline-derived CDR1 and CDR2 are LNHNV and YYDKDF (reference sequence). V lost 1 base and J 0 bases, leaving 7 bases between the germline ends. The DNA of the CDR3 is TGTGCCACCAGCAGAGCCAGGACCTCCTACGAGCAGTACTTC. This encodes CATSRARTSYEQYF.

CDR3 sequence (DNA): TGTGCCAGCAGCGTGGGTACAGGGGTTGAAAAACTGTTTTTT. Protein: CASSVGTGVEKLFF. The gene calls are TRBV9 and TRBJ1-4, with 7 bases that match TRBD1. Germline V CDR1 and CDR2: SGDLS, YYNGEE. The CDR3 length is 14 residues. With V trimmed by 2 bases and J by 7 bases, 5 bases remained unmatched.

The V call is TRBV19, the J call TRBJ1-1, with a weak D call TRBD1 (6 bases). The CDR3 sequence is 16 residues long. Germline loops: CDR1 LNHDA, CDR2 SQIVND (reference sequence). Deletions cut 7 bases from V and 0 bases from J, with 18 bases between. DNA of the CDR3: TGTGCCAGTACTCCGTGGGGGGCATCGATGAACACTGAAGCTTTCTTT. Protein product: CASTPWGASMNTEAFF.

The gene calls are TRBV4-1 and TRBJ1-4; 7 nucleotides line up with TRBD1. Losses at the gene ends were 8 bases for V and 6 bases for J; bases not matched to a gene: 9. This CDR3 is 14 amino acids long. The germline CDR1 and CDR2 sequences are MGHRA and YSYEKL. DNA of the CDR3: TGCGCCAGCGGGGCGAGACAGGGACATGAAAAACTGTTTTTT. Translated: CASGARQGHEKLFF.

The rearrangement joins TRBV27 to TRBJ1-1, with D maybe TRBD1 (6 bases). Per the germline V gene, CDR1 is MNHEY and CDR2 is SMNVEV (reference sequence). This CDR3 is 14 amino acids long. The V gene lost 5 bases and the J gene lost 1 base, with 11 bases spanning the gap. CDR3 amino acids: CASSPQGRNTEAFF. For the CDR3, the DNA is TGTGCCAGCAGTCCACAGGGCAGGAACACTGAAGCTTTCTTT.

This rearrangement joins TRBV7-8 to TRBJ2-1; no definite D call. The CDR3 has 15 amino acids. Trimming stripped 4 bases from V and 0 bases from J, with 10 bases between. Germline V gene sequence: CDR1 SGHVS, CDR2 FQNEAQ. This CDR3 reads CASSSTRSSYNEQFF. The CDR3 DNA is TGTGCCAGCAGCTCGACTCGAAGCTCCTACAATGAGCAGTTCTTC.